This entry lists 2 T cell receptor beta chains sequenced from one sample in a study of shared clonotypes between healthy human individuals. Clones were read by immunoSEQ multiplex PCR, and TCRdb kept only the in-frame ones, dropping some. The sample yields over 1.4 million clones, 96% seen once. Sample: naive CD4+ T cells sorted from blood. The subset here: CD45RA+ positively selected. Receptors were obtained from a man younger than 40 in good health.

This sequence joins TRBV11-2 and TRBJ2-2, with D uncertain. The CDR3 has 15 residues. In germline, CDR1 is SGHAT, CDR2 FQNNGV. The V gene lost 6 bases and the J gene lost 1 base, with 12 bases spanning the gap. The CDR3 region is CASRPIERNTGELFF. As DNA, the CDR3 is TGTGCCAGCAGACCAATAGAGAGGAACACCGGGGAGCTGTTTTTT.

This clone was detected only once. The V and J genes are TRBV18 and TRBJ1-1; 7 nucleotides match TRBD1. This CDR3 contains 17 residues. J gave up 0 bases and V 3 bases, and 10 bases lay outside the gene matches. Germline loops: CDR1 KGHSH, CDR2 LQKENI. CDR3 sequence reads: CASSPIRQGTLNTEAFF. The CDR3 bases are TGTGCCAGCTCACCCATTAGACAGGGTACTCTGAACACTGAAGCTTTCTTT.